The 17 T cell receptor beta chains below were found in one sample sequenced in a study of T cell responses to AZD1222 COVID-19 vaccine. The protocol was immunoSEQ multiplex PCR, while the TCRdb copy is restricted to in-frame clones and leaves out a portion. The repertoire holds 150,000 to 200,000 clones, around 90% seen once, with less than 1.3% in the top ten. Specimen: peripheral blood, collected 28 days after the second AZD1222 dose. The receptors were sampled from an adult who received the AZD1222 COVID-19 vaccine.

The rearrangement links TRBV6-5 to TRBJ1-3; the D gene is possibly TRBD1 (6 bases). Germline CDR1 is MNHEY and CDR2 is SVGAGI. This CDR3 is built from 16 residues. With 0 bases removed from V and 9 bases from J, the gap between germline ends came to 18 bases. The CDR3 reads CASSYSTRGGGVTIYF. CDR3 DNA sequence: TGTGCCAGCAGTTACTCGACCAGGGGCGGTGGGGTCACCATATATTTT.

This clone showed up just once. This chain links TRBV18 with TRBJ1-4; weak D call: TRBD1 (5 bases). The V end was cut by 7 bases, the J end by 8 bases, with 14 bases between. The CDR3 is made up of 13 amino acids. Per germline, CDR1 KGHSH and CDR2 LQKENI. The CDR3 spells CASLRGKGEKLFF. As DNA, the CDR3 is TGTGCCAGCTTACGAGGGAAGGGGGAAAAACTGTTTTTT.

This chain connects TRBV7-2 to TRBJ2-1, with TRBD2 matching over 9 bases. From germline, CDR1 is SGHTA and CDR2 FQGNSA. This CDR3 comprises 15 residues. Trimming at V came to 2 bases and at J to 7 bases, leaving 6 bases not matched to a gene. The CDR3 nucleotides are TGTGCCAGCAGCTTATCTAGCGGGGTGGGGAATGAGCAGTTCTTC. Translating it yields CASSLSSGVGNEQFF. Looking up the rest from reference TRBV7-2 and TRBJ2-1 gives the full variable domain: GAGVSQSPSNKVTEKGKDVELRCDPISGHTALYWYRQSLGQGLEFLIYFQGNSAPDKSGLPSDRFSAERTGGSVSTLTIQRTQQEDSAVYLCASSLSSGVGNEQFFGPGTRLTVL.

The V gene is TRBV2, the J gene TRBJ1-4; D is ambiguous. The CDR3 is 13 amino acids. CDR1 and CDR2 from the germline V gene are SNHLY and FYNNEI. Trimming removed 4 bases at V and 4 bases at J, with 7 bases between. CDR3 coding DNA: TGTGCCAGCAGTGGCAGTTTTAATGAAAAACTGTTTTTT. It is translated as CASSGSFNEKLFF.

This clone came up once. The chain links TRBV12-5 to TRBJ2-6; D ambiguous. The germline V gene encodes CDR1 LGHNT and CDR2 FRNRAP. The CDR3 consists of 16 residues. V was pared by 0 bases and J by 1 base, with 7 bases between. CDR3 sequence: CASGLVFGSGANVLTF. The CDR3 bases are TGTGCTAGTGGTTTGGTCTTTGGTTCTGGGGCCAACGTCCTGACTTTC.

The chain is built from TRBV27 and TRBJ2-1; 9 bases are a match to TRBD2. Germline loops: CDR1 MNHEY, CDR2 SMNVEV (reference sequence). The ends lost 6 bases at V and 6 bases at J; junction bases unmatched: 9. This CDR3 has 15 residues. CDR3 DNA: TGTGCCAGCAGCCCCGGGACTAGCTTTGTCAATGAGCAGTTCTTC. This codes for CASSPGTSFVNEQFF.

The table lists this clone with a few counts. This sequence joins TRBV5-5 and TRBJ1-6; TRBD1 is a possible D gene (5 bases). Germline CDR1 is SGHKS and CDR2 is YYEKEE (reference sequence). V lost 2 bases and J 9 bases, leaving 15 bases between the germline ends. The CDR3 extends over 15 amino acids. CDR3: CASSFGDRGSSPLHF. The DNA of the CDR3 is TGTGCCAGCAGCTTCGGGGACCGAGGCTCTTCACCCCTCCACTTT.

The chain joins TRBV12-3 or TRBV12-4 to TRBJ1-2; D uncertain. CDR3 length: 13 amino acids. Trimming took 3 bases from V and 7 from J, leaving 12 bases between them. CDR3 loop: CASSFEAFGGYTF. The CDR3 coding sequence is TGTGCCAGCAGTTTCGAAGCGTTCGGTGGCTACACCTTC.

The chain carries TRBV6-2 or TRBV6-3 and TRBJ1-2; 9 nucleotides match TRBD1. The CDR3 length is 16 residues. Germline V lookup: CDR1 MNHEY, CDR2 SVGEGT. The V and J ends lost 5 bases and 6 bases, in that order; junction bases with no gene match: 13. This CDR3 is CASSDPKPTGGDGYTF. The CDR3 bases are TGTGCCAGCAGTGACCCAAAGCCGACAGGGGGGGATGGCTACACCTTC.

The genes are TRBV18 and TRBJ2-7; D is undetermined. Germline V gene lookup returns CDR1 KGHSH and CDR2 LQKENI. Trimming pared 2 bases from V and 2 bases from J, leaving 10 bases between. This CDR3 has 14 amino acids. The CDR3: CASSPAAGPYEQYF. CDR3 nucleotides: TGTGCCAGCTCACCAGCGGCAGGACCCTACGAGCAGTACTTC. Looking up the rest from reference TRBV18 and TRBJ2-7 gives the full variable domain: NAGVMQNPRHLVRRRGQEARLRCSPMKGHSHVYWYRQLPEEGLKFMVYLQKENIIDESGMPKERFSAEFPKEGPSILRIQQVVRGDSAAYFCASSPAAGPYEQYFGPGTRLTVT.

V gene TRBV7-8 combines with J gene TRBJ2-7; TRBD1 matches at 9 bases. The CDR3 runs 15 residues. V gave up 2 bases and J gave up 5 bases; unmatched junction bases: 7. Germline CDR1 SGHVS, CDR2 FQNEAQ. The CDR3 nucleotides read TGTGCCAGCAGCTTACACAGGGGGCCTTCCAACGAGCAGTACTTC. The encoded protein is CASSLHRGPSNEQYF. The full variable domain, rest sourced from reference TRBV7-8 and TRBJ2-7, is GAGVSQSPRYKVAKRGQDVALRCDPISGHVSLFWYQQALGQGPEFLTYFQNEAQLDKSGLPSDRFFAERPEGSVSTLKIQRTQQEDSAVYLCASSLHRGPSNEQYFGPGTRLTVT.

This clone has only one observation. This sequence joins TRBV30 and TRBJ1-1, with a weak D call TRBD1 (5 bases). Per the germline V gene, CDR1 is GTSNPN and CDR2 is SVGIG (reference sequence). Trimming stripped 7 bases from V and 0 bases from J, with 9 bases between. CDR3 length: 12 amino acids. The CDR3 loop is CASSQVNTEAFF. In DNA form, the CDR3 reads TGTGCCTCATCACAGGTGAACACTGAAGCTTTCTTT.

V and J are TRBV7-9 and TRBJ1-1; D not resolved. Trimming removed 3 bases from V and 3 bases from J, with 8 bases in between. This CDR3 contains 13 residues. CDR1 and CDR2 (germline): SEHNR, FQNEAQ (reference sequence). The CDR3 DNA is TGTGCCAGCAGCTTTGAAGGAGACACTGAAGCTTTCTTT. It yields the protein CASSFEGDTEAFF.

The chain is built from TRBV5-6 and TRBJ2-1, with TRBD2 matching over 11 bases. This CDR3 comprises 16 residues. Germline V gene sequence: CDR1 SGHDT, CDR2 YYEEEE. V dropped 4 bases and J dropped 2; count of bases not matched to a gene: 5. The CDR3 here is CASSTVAGGPYNEQFF. Written as DNA, the CDR3 is TGTGCCAGCAGCACGGTAGCGGGGGGGCCCTACAATGAGCAGTTCTTC. Using reference TRBV5-6 and TRBJ2-1 for the parts outside the CDR3, the full variable domain is DAGVTQSPTHLIKTRGQQVTLRCSPKSGHDTVSWYQQALGQGPQFIFQYYEEEERQRGNFPDRFSGHQFPNYSSELNVNALLLGDSALYLCASSTVAGGPYNEQFFGPGTRLTVL.

This chain uses TRBV11-2 with TRBJ2-3, with D hard to call. The germline V and J ends were trimmed by 4 bases and 0 bases, with 23 bases remaining between them. Germline-derived CDR1 and CDR2 are SGHAT and FQNNGV. This CDR3 is built from 19 residues. The CDR3 DNA reads TGTGCCAGCAGCTCCGACAAAACGATAAACCGTGCTAGCACAGATACGCAGTATTTT. The encoded protein is CASSSDKTINRASTDTQYF.

This clone was observed a single time. V gene TRBV6-6 combines with J gene TRBJ1-2, with D perhaps matching TRBD1 (5 bases). The germline V and J ends were trimmed by 0 bases and 4 bases, with 12 bases remaining between them. Germline V gene sequence: CDR1 MNHNY, CDR2 SVGAGI (reference sequence). The CDR3 consists of 15 residues. CDR3 loop: CASSYSRSGGYGYTF. The DNA of the CDR3 is TGTGCCAGCAGTTACTCTAGGAGTGGGGGCTATGGCTACACCTTC.

The rearrangement joins TRBV27 to TRBJ2-7; a possible D gene is TRBD1 (6 bases). With 3 bases removed from V and 0 bases from J, the gap between germline ends came to 12 bases. This CDR3 is 15 amino acids long. CDR1 and CDR2 (germline): MNHEY, SMNVEV (reference sequence). This CDR3 reads CASSFGSDSSYEQYF. In DNA form, the CDR3 reads TGTGCCAGCAGTTTCGGGTCGGACAGCTCCTACGAGCAGTACTTC.